The 5 T cell receptor beta chains below come from one sample, sequenced in a study of blood T cell repertoires in COVID-19. Sequencing used immunoSEQ multiplex PCR; TCRdb keeps in-frame clones, though not all of them. Found here are some 290,000 clones, approximately 86% of them singletons; the top ten hold about 2.2%. What was sequenced was peripheral blood. These receptor sequences come from a woman aged 50 to 60 who had recovered from COVID-19.

The chain employs TRBV11-2 and TRBJ1-1; 8 nucleotides agree with TRBD1. Germline V gene sequence: CDR1 SGHAT, CDR2 FQNNGV. V was clipped by 5 bases and J by 11 bases; unmatched bases: 10. This CDR3 comprises 13 residues. The CDR3 DNA reads as TGTGCCAGCAGCCCTGACAGGGGAGTACTGGCTTTCTTT. Protein: CASSPDRGVLAFF.

The V gene is TRBV19, the J gene TRBJ2-1, with 7 bases that match TRBD2. The V segment lost 5 bases and the J segment 10 bases; nucleotides outside the gene matches: 5. The length of the CDR3 is 12 residues. Germline values: CDR1 LNHDA, CDR2 SQIVND (reference sequence). This CDR3 reads CASSWWREEQFF. The CDR3 DNA is TGTGCCAGTAGTTGGTGGCGGGAGGAGCAGTTCTTC.

The V call is TRBV9, the J call TRBJ2-3, with TRBD2 matching 7 bases. This CDR3 has 17 amino acids. Losses at the gene ends were 0 bases for V and 1 base for J; bases not matched to a gene: 8. Germline V gene data show CDR1 as SGDLS and CDR2 as YYNGEE. Here the CDR3 DNA reads TGTGCCAGCAGCGTAGGGGCAACTAGCGCGGGCACAGATACGCAGTATTTT. Amino acids: CASSVGATSAGTDTQYF.

This clone was detected only a few times. The CDR3 DNA is TGTGCCAGCAGCTTAGGGCCGGGACAGGGAAATGAAAAACTGTTTTTT. Translated, it gives CASSLGPGQGNEKLFF. The chain carries TRBV7-9 and TRBJ1-4; 9 positions match TRBD1. With V trimmed by 1 base and J by 5 bases, 5 bases remained unmatched. The CDR3 length is 16 residues. Per the germline V gene, CDR1 is SEHNR and CDR2 is FQNEAQ (reference sequence). Filled out from reference TRBV7-9 and TRBJ1-4, the complete variable domain reads DTGVSQNPRHKITKRGQNVTFRCDPISEHNRLYWYRQTLGQGPEFLTYFQNEAQLEKSRLLSDRFSAERPKGSFSTLEIQRTEQGDSAMYLCASSLGPGQGNEKLFFGSGTQLSVL.

CDR3 in DNA: TGCAGCGGGATACCACCGGGAGGGCCTCCCTACGAGCAGTACTTC. Its protein product is CSGIPPGGPPYEQYF. The genes are TRBV29-1 and TRBJ2-7; TRBD2 aligns across 8 bases. Germline CDR1 and CDR2: SQVTM and ANQGSEA. Losses at the gene ends were 7 bases for V and 2 bases for J; bases not matched to a gene: 13. The CDR3 has 15 residues.